A single sample is the source of the 32 T cell receptor beta chains below, sequenced in a study of identical twins. TCRdb called the 5' RACE reads again in MiXCR, with one record for every CDR3 protein. The data hold 550,000 to 800,000 distinct CDR3 sequences, with less than 9% observed a single time. These data also featured in a second study, about yellow fever vaccine responses in identical twins.

Sequenced input: PBMCs. These receptors were taken from a woman between 18 and 30 years old in good health.

This clonotype was observed a handful of times. The rearrangement uses TRBV24-1 and TRBJ2-1; TRBD2 matches at 13 bases. V trimming: 7 bases; J trimming: 4 bases; junction bases outside the gene matches: 12. CDR1 and CDR2 from the germline V gene are KGHDR and SFDVKD. The CDR3 is made up of 18 amino acids. CDR3 protein: CATSRSPGTSGEYNEQFF. Here the CDR3 DNA reads TGTGCCACCAGCCGGTCACCCGGGACTAGCGGGGAGTACAATGAGCAGTTCTTC.

This clonotype was seen a single time. This may arise from a read error, as a much more abundant clone is one base away. V is TRBV3-1 and J is TRBJ2-3; 7 positions match TRBD2. Germline V gene data show CDR1 as LGHDT and CDR2 as YNNKEL (reference sequence). CDR3 length equals 16 residues. CDR3 protein: CASSQDLTGGTDTRYF. CDR3 in DNA: TGTGCCAGCAGCCAAGATCTAACGGGGGGAACAGATACGCGGTATTTT.

This chain uses TRBV10-2 with TRBJ2-1, with D possibly TRBD1 on 5 matching bases. V lost 0 bases and J 4 bases, leaving 10 bases between the germline ends. The germline V gene has CDR1 WSHSY and CDR2 SAAADI. The CDR3 length is 15 residues. The CDR3 protein is CASSESGALYNEQFF. Here the CDR3 DNA reads TGCGCCAGCAGTGAGTCAGGGGCCCTTTACAATGAGCAGTTCTTC.

This clonotype has at least ten counts. The chain has TRBV12-3 or TRBV12-4 and TRBJ2-1, with D hard to call. This CDR3 spans 14 amino acids. V lost 10 bases and J lost 0, with 13 bases in between. The CDR3 sequence: CATKDRSSYNEQFF. CDR3 nucleotide sequence: TGTGCCACTAAGGACCGGAGCTCCTACAATGAGCAGTTCTTC.

This clonotype has only a few counts. The chain uses TRBV20-1 and TRBJ2-1; 10 bases match TRBD2. This CDR3 has 17 amino acids. The junction had 7 bases not matched to a gene; V was cut back by 0 bases and J by 2 bases. CDR1 and CDR2 (germline): DFQATT, SNEGSKA (reference sequence). The CDR3 region is CSARDPLAGVPYNEQFF. The CDR3 region has the DNA TGCAGTGCTAGAGATCCCCTAGCGGGAGTCCCCTACAATGAGCAGTTCTTC.

This clonotype was counted a few times. CDR3 in DNA: TGTGCCAGCAGCGTCTCCGCTCTATCCCCCTCTGGGGCCAACGTCCTGACTTTC. Its protein is CASSVSALSPSGANVLTF. The chain couples TRBV9 to TRBJ2-6; D unclear. The CDR3 covers 18 residues. Trimming stripped 2 bases from V and 0 bases from J, with 15 bases between. CDR1 and CDR2 from the germline V gene are SGDLS and YYNGEE.

This clonotype was detected only a few times. The chain recombines TRBV6-5 with TRBJ2-1, with 10 bases that match TRBD2. V shed 2 bases, J shed 4 bases, and the junction held 2 bases outside the gene matches. The CDR3 spans 15 residues. From germline, CDR1 is MNHEY and CDR2 SVGAGI. The CDR3 loop reads CASSYVTSGYNEQFF. CDR3 coding DNA: TGTGCCAGCAGTTACGTGACTAGCGGGTACAATGAGCAGTTCTTC.

This clonotype came up a few times. The chain joins TRBV5-1 to TRBJ1-4; 9 nucleotides agree with TRBD1. CDR1 and CDR2 (germline): SGHRS, YFSETQ. This CDR3 region has 16 residues. After removal of 6 bases from V and 7 bases from J, the junction contained 13 bases not matched to a gene. Written as DNA, the CDR3 is TGCGCCAGCAACCGAGACCCGGGACAGGGAGGTGAAAAACTGTTTTTT. Amino acid sequence: CASNRDPGQGGEKLFF.

The table lists this clonotype with a few counts. This rearrangement joins TRBV29-1 to TRBJ2-2, with D perhaps matching TRBD1 or TRBD2 (6 bases each). The CDR3 has 18 residues. Germline loops: CDR1 SQVTM, CDR2 ANQGSEA. Trimming cost V 0 bases and J 2 bases, with 19 bases left between them. Here the CDR3 reads CSVEESGAGTSNTGELFF. The DNA of the CDR3 is TGCAGCGTTGAAGAATCAGGGGCGGGAACATCAAACACCGGGGAGCTGTTTTTT.

This clonotype was detected many times. J is TRBJ2-3 and V is TRBV7-8; 7 positions agree with TRBD2. J gave up 0 bases and V 2 bases, and 2 bases lay outside the gene matches. Germline V gene data show CDR1 as SGHVS and CDR2 as FQNEAQ. The CDR3 totals 15 residues. The CDR3 DNA follows: TGTGCCAGCAGCTTACGGCGGGAGAGCACAGATACGCAGTATTTT. Protein sequence: CASSLRRESTDTQYF.

There are a few counts of this clonotype. The chain is built from TRBV29-1 and TRBJ2-5; D could derive from TRBD1 or TRBD2 (7 bases each). In germline, CDR1 is SQVTM, CDR2 ANQGSEA. The germline V and J ends were trimmed by 3 bases and 9 bases, with 14 bases remaining between them. The CDR3 covers 12 residues. CDR3 coding DNA: TGCAGCGTTGACCGACAGGGAGGGTCCCAGTACTTC. As protein: CSVDRQGGSQYF.

V is TRBV5-1 and J is TRBJ2-1; D is possibly TRBD1 (5 bases). Looked up from germline, CDR1 is SGHRS and CDR2 is YFSETQ. The V end was cut by 4 bases, the J end by 9 bases, with 11 bases between. The CDR3 has 12 amino acids. CDR3 protein: CASSQGWGEQFF. The CDR3 nucleotides are TGCGCCAGCAGCCAGGGTTGGGGTGAGCAGTTCTTC.

This clonotype showed up many times. The rearrangement joins TRBV7-9 to TRBJ1-2, with 7 nucleotides matching TRBD1. The CDR3 covers 14 residues. Germline CDR1 and CDR2: SEHNR and FQNEAQ (reference sequence). V lost 1 base to trimming and J lost 8 bases; unmatched junction nucleotides: 7. The CDR3 nucleotides are TGTGCCAGCAGCTTAGTGGTCGGACAGGAAGGCTACACCTTC. It codes for CASSLVVGQEGYTF. The whole variable domain, remainder taken from reference TRBV7-9 and TRBJ1-2, is DTGVSQNPRHKITKRGQNVTFRCDPISEHNRLYWYRQTLGQGPEFLTYFQNEAQLEKSRLLSDRFSAERPKGSFSTLEIQRTEQGDSAMYLCASSLVVGQEGYTFGSGTRLTVV.

The chain couples TRBV28 to TRBJ2-7, with 11 bases fitting TRBD2. This CDR3 contains 14 residues. Germline assignment: CDR1 MDHEN and CDR2 SYDVKM. After removal of 6 bases from V and 3 bases from J, the junction contained 4 bases not matched to a gene. The CDR3 sequence is CASRGLAAYYEQYF. The CDR3 nucleotides are TGTGCCAGCAGGGGACTAGCGGCCTACTACGAGCAGTACTTC. Variable domain in full (rest from reference TRBV28 and TRBJ2-7): DVKVTQSSRYLVKRTGEKVFLECVQDMDHENMFWYRQDPGLGLRLIYFSYDVKMKEKGDIPEGYSVSREKKERFSLILESASTNQTSMYLCASRGLAAYYEQYFGPGTRLTVT.

This clonotype was seen more than once but under ten times. The chain carries TRBV13 and TRBJ2-3; TRBD2 matches 14 bases. CDR1 and CDR2 (germline): PRHDT, FYEKMQ (reference sequence). This CDR3 has 19 amino acids. Trimming at V came to 4 bases and at J to 0 bases, leaving 9 bases not matched to a gene. The chain's CDR3 is CASSYTRGLAGGSTDTQYF. The CDR3 DNA reads as TGTGCCAGCAGCTACACCCGCGGACTAGCGGGGGGTAGCACAGATACGCAGTATTTT.

CDR3 loop: CASSEITDTQYF. The CDR3 DNA reads as TGTGCCAGCAGCGAGATCACAGATACGCAGTATTTT. V gene TRBV9 combines with J gene TRBJ2-3; D remains unclear. This CDR3 has 12 residues. The germline V and J ends were trimmed by 3 bases and 2 bases, with 4 bases remaining between them. From germline, CDR1 is SGDLS and CDR2 YYNGEE.

This clonotype was picked up many times. CDR3 residues: CATSDSYEQYF. CDR3 nucleotides: TGTGCCACCAGTGATTCTTACGAGCAGTACTTC. The rearrangement joins TRBV24-1 to TRBJ2-7; D gene unclear. The CDR3 contains 11 residues. Germline V gives CDR1 KGHDR, CDR2 SFDVKD. V lost 2 bases and J lost 4, with 2 bases in between.

This clonotype was observed many times. This sequence joins TRBV5-1 and TRBJ2-1, with D unclear. Trimming took 0 bases from V and 0 from J, leaving 4 bases between them. The CDR3 has 14 residues. Germline assignment: CDR1 SGHRS and CDR2 YFSETQ. CDR3 sequence: CASSLENSYNEQFF. CDR3 DNA sequence: TGCGCCAGCAGCTTGGAAAACTCCTACAATGAGCAGTTCTTC.

In its sample, this clonotype was seen a few times. The chain combines TRBV6-2 or TRBV6-3 with TRBJ1-1; D gene unclear. CDR3 length: 16 residues. Trimming pared 2 bases from V and 4 bases from J, leaving 17 bases between. Germline V gene lookup returns CDR1 MNHEY and CDR2 SVGEGT. The CDR3 nucleotides are TGTGCCAGCAGTTACCCGACGAGGGTTTTTAGCACTGAAGCTTTCTTT. It yields the protein CASSYPTRVFSTEAFF.

This clonotype was detected many times. The chain employs TRBV28 and TRBJ2-3; TRBD1 might be the D (5 bases). The germline V and J ends were trimmed by 7 bases and 1 base, with 15 bases remaining between them. CDR1 MDHEN and CDR2 SYDVKM come from the germline V gene. The CDR3 is made up of 15 amino acids. This CDR3 is CASKEHDSGTDTQYF. The CDR3 nucleotides are TGTGCCAGCAAGGAGCACGACAGCGGCACAGATACGCAGTATTTT.

This clonotype has only a few counts. This rearrangement joins TRBV18 to TRBJ2-1, with D maybe TRBD1 (5 bases). This CDR3 spans 16 amino acids. Per germline, CDR1 KGHSH and CDR2 LQKENI. The germline V and J ends were trimmed by 0 bases and 7 bases, with 16 bases remaining between them. Written as DNA, the CDR3 is TGTGCCAGCTCACCACCGATACAGGTTATTGGTAATGAGCAGTTCTTC. Translation: CASSPPIQVIGNEQFF.

This chain uses TRBV6-2 or TRBV6-3 with TRBJ1-1; tentatively, D is TRBD1 (6 bases). The CDR3 extends over 17 amino acids. Germline assignment: CDR1 MNHEY and CDR2 SVGEGT. V lost 6 bases and J 1 base, leaving 21 bases between the germline ends. The CDR3 bases are TGTGCCAGCAGCACCGACAACCTGGGGGCGAGGAACACTGAAGCTTTCTTT. This encodes CASSTDNLGARNTEAFF.

This clonotype was found many times. The chain joins TRBV12-3 or TRBV12-4 to TRBJ2-5; possible D gene TRBD1, 5 bases. The CDR3 consists of 15 residues. Trimming removed 2 bases at V and 2 bases at J, with 12 bases between. The CDR3: CASSLLPQEQETQYF. CDR3 nucleotides: TGTGCCAGCAGTTTACTCCCACAGGAGCAAGAGACCCAGTACTTC.

This clonotype was seen many times. This sequence joins TRBV20-1 and TRBJ2-1; no definite D call. CDR1 and CDR2 from the germline V gene are DFQATT and SNEGSKA (reference sequence). The V end lost 3 bases, the J end lost 0 bases, and 6 bases lay between the germline ends. This CDR3 has 13 residues. CDR3 nucleotide sequence: TGCAGTGCTAGGGCCAACTCCTACAATGAGCAGTTCTTC. It encodes CSARANSYNEQFF.

This clonotype has more than one count but fewer than ten. This rearrangement joins TRBV9 to TRBJ1-6; no clear D. V lost 1 base, J lost 5 bases, and 7 bases lay in between. CDR3 length: 14 residues. Germline loops: CDR1 SGDLS, CDR2 YYNGEE. CDR3 sequence (DNA): TGTGCCAGCAGCGTAACCCAGAATAATTCACCCCTCCACTTT. Its translation: CASSVTQNNSPLHF.

The chain uses TRBV29-1 and TRBJ1-1; D unclear. CDR3 length: 12 residues. Trimming cost V 2 bases and J 8 bases, with 12 bases left between them. The germline gives CDR1 SQVTM, CDR2 ANQGSEA. CDR3: CSVETALGEAFF. The CDR3 DNA reads TGCAGCGTTGAAACTGCCTTAGGGGAAGCTTTCTTT. The variable domain in full, with the rest retrieved from reference TRBV29-1 and TRBJ1-1, is SAVISQKPSRDICQRGTSLTIQCQVDSQVTMMFWYRQQPGQSLTLIATANQGSEATYESGFVIDKFPISRPNLTFSTLTVSNMSPEDSSIYLCSVETALGEAFFGQGTRLTVV.

This clonotype has only a few counts. This chain links TRBV28 with TRBJ2-4, with no clear D. The V gene's germline CDR1 is MDHEN and CDR2 SYDVKM. The CDR3 contains 14 residues. V dropped 10 bases and J dropped 7 bases, with 20 bases sitting between them. CDR3: CATLPRALRNIQYF. In DNA form, the CDR3 reads TGTGCCACCCTCCCCCGGGCTCTCCGCAACATTCAGTACTTC.

V is TRBV12-3 or TRBV12-4 and J is TRBJ2-7; 7 positions agree with TRBD1. The CDR3 is 15 amino acids. Unmatched junction bases numbered 9, after V lost 5 bases and J lost 2 bases. The CDR3 nucleotides are TGTGCCAGCAGTAGCGACAGGGAGTTCACCTACGAGCAGTACTTC. This codes for CASSSDREFTYEQYF.

This clonotype was detected ten times or more. The V and J genes are TRBV7-9 and TRBJ2-4; D is unclear. With 7 bases removed from V and 4 bases from J, the gap between germline ends came to 14 bases. Germline V gene data show CDR1 as SEHNR and CDR2 as FQNEAQ (reference sequence). The CDR3 runs 14 residues. The CDR3 reads CASTPRTLKNIQYF. The CDR3 bases are TGTGCCAGCACTCCTAGAACCCTTAAAAACATTCAGTACTTC.

The V gene is TRBV10-1, the J gene TRBJ2-1; TRBD1 might be the D (7 bases). The CDR3 runs 15 residues. V was pared by 3 bases and J by 7 bases, with 16 bases between. Germline assignment: CDR1 WNHNN and CDR2 SYGVQD (reference sequence). The chain's CDR3 is CASSDRRQGGNEQFF. The CDR3 region has the DNA TGCGCCAGCAGTGACCGTCGACAGGGAGGAAATGAGCAGTTCTTC.

This chain connects TRBV20-1 to TRBJ2-1; 11 bases are shared with TRBD2. V lost 6 bases, J lost 6 bases, and 10 bases stayed unmatched. Per the germline V gene, CDR1 is DFQATT and CDR2 is SNEGSKA (reference sequence). The CDR3 totals 15 residues. CDR3 in amino acids: CSANFLAGGANEQFF. The DNA for the CDR3 is TGCAGTGCAAACTTCCTAGCGGGAGGTGCCAATGAGCAGTTCTTC.

In its sample, this clonotype was seen a few times. The chain is built from TRBV10-3 and TRBJ2-7; D is unresolved. Germline CDR1 ENHRY, CDR2 SYGVKD. Trimming pared 4 bases from V and 3 bases from J, leaving 13 bases between. This CDR3 has 14 residues. The CDR3 protein is CAISVRLDLYEQYF. The DNA for the CDR3 is TGTGCCATCAGTGTGAGACTCGATCTCTACGAGCAGTACTTC.